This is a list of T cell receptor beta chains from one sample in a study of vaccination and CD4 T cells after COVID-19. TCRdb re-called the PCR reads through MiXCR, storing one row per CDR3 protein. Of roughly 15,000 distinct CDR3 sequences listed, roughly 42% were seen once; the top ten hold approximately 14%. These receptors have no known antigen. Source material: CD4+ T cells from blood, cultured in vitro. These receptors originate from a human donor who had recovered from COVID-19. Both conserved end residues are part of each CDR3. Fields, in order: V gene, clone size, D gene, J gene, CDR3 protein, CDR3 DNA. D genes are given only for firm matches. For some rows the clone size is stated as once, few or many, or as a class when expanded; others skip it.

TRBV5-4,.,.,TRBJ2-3,CASSLRTHRDTQYF,TGTGCCAGCAGCTTGCGTACCCACCGAGATACGCAGTATTTT
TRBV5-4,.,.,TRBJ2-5,CASSLDGGEETQYF,TGTGCCAGCAGCTTGGACGGGGGTGAAGAGACCCAGTACTTC
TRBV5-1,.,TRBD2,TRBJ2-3,CASSLGASGGTDTQYF,TGCGCCAGCAGCTTGGGGGCTAGCGGGGGTACAGATACGCAGTATTTT
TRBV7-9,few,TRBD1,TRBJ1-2,CASGRGDRVTLGGYTF,TGTGCCAGCGGGAGGGGGGACAGGGTAACTTTGGGTGGCTACACCTTC
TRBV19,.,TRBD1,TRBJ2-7,CASGDRASGQYF,TGTGCCAGCGGGGACAGGGCCTCAGGGCAGTACTTC
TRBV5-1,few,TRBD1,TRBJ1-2,CASSSAGQGARGYTF,TGCGCCAGCAGCTCGGCCGGACAGGGGGCGCGAGGCTACACCTTC
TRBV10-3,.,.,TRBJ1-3,CAISAFASGNTIYF,TGTGCCATCAGTGCCTTCGCCTCTGGAAACACCATATATTTT
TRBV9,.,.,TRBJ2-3,CASSFTGATSTDTQYF,TGTGCCAGCAGCTTCACAGGAGCAACTAGCACAGATACGCAGTATTTT
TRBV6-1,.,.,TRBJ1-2,CAIRPGSSNYGYTF,TGTGCCATCCGACCCGGCTCTTCTAACTATGGCTACACCTTC
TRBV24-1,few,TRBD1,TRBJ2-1,CATSDWGQSNEQFF,TGTGCCACCAGTGATTGGGGACAGAGTAATGAGCAGTTCTTC
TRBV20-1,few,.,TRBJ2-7,CSARDIRRSSYEQYF,TGCAGTGCTAGAGATATAAGGAGAAGCTCCTACGAGCAGTACTTC
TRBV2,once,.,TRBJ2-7,CASSDSKYAGYEQYF,TGTGCCAGCAGTGACTCCAAGTACGCCGGGTACGAGCAGTACTTC
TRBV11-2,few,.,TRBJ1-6,CASSQSGTRRLVSPLHF,TGTGCCAGCAGCCAAAGCGGTACTCGTCGGCTAGTTTCACCCCTCCACTTT
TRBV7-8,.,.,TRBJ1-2,CASSIQGSIAAYGYTF,TGTGCCAGCAGCATCCAGGGCTCGATTGCGGCTTATGGCTACACCTTC
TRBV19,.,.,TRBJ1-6,CASSTPGVGHNSPLHF,TGTGCCAGTAGTACGCCAGGGGTGGGACATAATTCACCCCTCCACTTT
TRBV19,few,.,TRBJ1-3,CASSKTEVGNTIYF,TGTGCCAGTAGTAAAACCGAGGTGGGAAACACCATATATTTT
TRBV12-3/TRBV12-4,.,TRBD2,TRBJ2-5,CASSPPGRGARETQYF,TGTGCCAGCAGTCCCCCAGGGCGGGGGGCCCGAGAGACCCAGTACTTC